One sample yielded the 27 T cell receptor beta chains listed below, sequenced in a study of blood T cell repertoires in COVID-19. Clones were sequenced by immunoSEQ multiplex PCR, and TCRdb holds only the in-frame ones, with some missing. This table holds under 200,000 clones, more than 65% found once. Sequencing was carried out using PBMCs or T cells enriched from blood (not recorded which). The origin of the receptors is a middle-aged woman with acute COVID-19.

V usage is TRBV7-2 and J usage is TRBJ2-1; a possible D gene is TRBD2 (6 bases). CDR1 and CDR2 from the germline V gene are SGHTA and FQGNSA. This CDR3 is built from 14 residues. Trimming took off 3 bases at V and 6 bases at J, with 12 bases between the two ends. CDR3 nucleotides: TGTGCCAGCAGCTTGTCGGGAGCCGTCAATGAGCAGTTCTTC. It encodes CASSLSGAVNEQFF.

The chain combines TRBV5-1 with TRBJ2-2, with D perhaps matching TRBD1 (6 bases). CDR3 size: 14 residues. Trimming shortened V by 5 bases and J by 4 bases, and 12 bases separated the two germline ends. In germline, CDR1 is SGHRS, CDR2 YFSETQ. CDR3 nucleotide sequence: TGCGCCAGCAGGTCAGGGGCCTCCACCGGGGAGCTGTTTTTT. Amino acid sequence: CASRSGASTGELFF.

This chain links TRBV5-6 with TRBJ1-5, with D possibly being TRBD1 (5 bases). There are 14 residues in the CDR3. V was cut by 2 bases and J by 2 bases, with 8 bases left in between. From germline, CDR1 is SGHDT and CDR2 YYEEEE. CDR3 loop: CASSFGRGNQPQHF. For the CDR3, the DNA is TGTGCCAGCAGCTTCGGCAGGGGCAATCAGCCCCAGCATTTT.

The rearrangement joins TRBV19 to TRBJ2-1, with 11 bases identical to TRBD2. CDR3 size: 21 residues. Per the germline V gene, CDR1 is LNHDA and CDR2 is SQIVND (reference sequence). V was pared by 1 base and J by 0 bases, with 14 bases of the junction left unmatched. The CDR3 nucleotides read TGTGCCAGTAGTATAGTAATAGCGGGAGGGCTCGCGCCGAGCTCCTACAATGAGCAGTTCTTC. Translated, it gives CASSIVIAGGLAPSSYNEQFF. The variable domain in full, completed from reference TRBV19 and TRBJ2-1, reads DGGITQSPKYLFRKEGQNVTLSCEQNLNHDAMYWYRQDPGQGLRLIYYSQIVNDFQKGDIAEGYSVSREKKESFPLTVTSAQKNPTAFYLCASSIVIAGGLAPSSYNEQFFGPGTRLTVL.

V gene TRBV7-3 combines with J gene TRBJ2-2, with 7 bases lining up with TRBD1. The J segment lost 10 bases and the V segment lost 2 bases, leaving 7 bases of the junction unmatched. Germline V CDR1 and CDR2: SGHTA, FQGTGA. CDR3 size: 14 residues. The CDR3 DNA follows: TGTGCCAGCAGCTTAGGAATAGGGGGCGAGGAGCTGTTTTTT. The encoded protein is CASSLGIGGEELFF.

V is TRBV28 and J is TRBJ1-3; the match to TRBD1 covers 8 bases. The CDR3 is made up of 17 amino acids. V gave up 6 bases and J gave up 0 bases; unmatched junction bases: 10. The V gene's germline CDR1 is MDHEN and CDR2 SYDVKM. The CDR3 region is CASRVPTGASSGNTIYF. CDR3 DNA: TGTGCCAGCAGAGTCCCGACAGGGGCGAGCTCTGGAAACACCATATATTTT.

A few counts support this clone. The gene calls are TRBV5-6 and TRBJ2-7, with TRBD2 matching over 13 bases. The CDR3 is 17 residues long. V shed 3 bases, J shed 1 base, and the junction held 7 bases outside the gene matches. Germline V gives CDR1 SGHDT, CDR2 YYEEEE. The chain's CDR3 is CASSSLGLAGDSYEQYF. In DNA, the CDR3 is TGTGCCAGCAGCTCCCTCGGACTAGCGGGGGATTCCTACGAGCAGTACTTC.

The V gene is TRBV7-9, the J gene TRBJ2-2; tentatively, D is TRBD2 (6 bases). Per germline, CDR1 SEHNR and CDR2 FQNEAQ (reference sequence). The length of the CDR3 is 14 residues. V shed 4 bases and J shed 4 bases, with 10 bases lying between them. The CDR3 nucleotides read TGTGCCAGCAGCTCTCCGGGGGTCACCGGGGAGCTGTTTTTT. It translates to CASSSPGVTGELFF.

The chain links TRBV27 to TRBJ1-1; tentatively, D is TRBD1 (6 bases). The germline V gene has CDR1 MNHEY and CDR2 SMNVEV (reference sequence). V shed 5 bases and J shed 1 base, with 11 bases lying between them. The CDR3 contains 14 residues. The CDR3 loop reads CASSKQGSNTEAFF. DNA of the CDR3: TGTGCCAGCAGTAAACAGGGCTCGAACACTGAAGCTTTCTTT.

The chain carries TRBV10-1 and TRBJ1-1; D remains ambiguous. This CDR3 has 15 amino acids. Trimming removed 6 bases from V and 1 base from J, with 15 bases in between. Per the germline V gene, CDR1 is WNHNN and CDR2 is SYGVQD (reference sequence). The CDR3: CASREDLKQNTEAFF. CDR3 sequence (DNA): TGCGCCAGCAGAGAGGACTTAAAACAGAACACTGAAGCTTTCTTT.

The chain has TRBV5-4 and TRBJ2-7; 11 bases align to TRBD2. CDR1 and CDR2 (germline): SGHNT, YYREEE (reference sequence). The CDR3 has 13 amino acids. J was trimmed by 5 bases and V by 2 bases; bases with no gene match: 0. CDR3 nucleotides: TGTGCCAGCAGCTTACTAGCGGGAGACGAGCAGTACTTC. Residues: CASSLLAGDEQYF.

The chain has TRBV11-2 and TRBJ1-2; TRBD1 matches at 10 bases. Per germline, CDR1 SGHAT and CDR2 FQNNGV. The V gene end was trimmed by 4 bases and the J gene end by 4 bases; junction bases not matched to a gene: 6. CDR3 length: 15 amino acids. CDR3 sequence reads: CASSSGTGEVYGYTF. The DNA for the CDR3 is TGTGCCAGCAGCTCAGGGACAGGGGAGGTCTATGGCTACACCTTC.

The chain has TRBV3-1 (or the pseudogene TRBV3-2) and TRBJ1-3, with D possibly TRBD1 on 6 matching bases. The CDR3 sequence is 15 residues long. Per the germline V gene, CDR1 is LGHDT and CDR2 is YNNKEL (reference sequence). Trimming shortened V by 1 base and J by 2 bases, and 9 bases separated the two germline ends. The CDR3 here is CASSQAQGTGNTIYF. DNA for the CDR3: TGTGCCAGCAGCCAAGCGCAGGGGACTGGAAACACCATATATTTT.

By its share, this clone is medium-sized. The rearrangement uses TRBV3-1 (or the pseudogene TRBV3-2) and TRBJ2-5; TRBD2 is a possible D gene (5 bases). CDR1 LGHDT and CDR2 YNNKEL come from the germline V gene (reference sequence). This CDR3 spans 16 amino acids. Trimming cost V 1 base and J 0 bases, with 12 bases left between them. CDR3 sequence: CASSQGTRANQETQYF. As DNA, the CDR3 is TGTGCCAGCAGCCAAGGTACGCGGGCCAACCAAGAGACCCAGTACTTC.

This chain joins TRBV7-2 and TRBJ2-3, with D unclear. V lost 5 bases to trimming and J lost 0 bases, with 6 bases between them. Germline V gene sequence: CDR1 SGHTA, CDR2 FQGNSA. The CDR3 totals 13 residues. The CDR3 nucleotides read TGTGCCAGCAGCCCTTCTAGCACAGATACGCAGTATTTT. It is translated as CASSPSSTDTQYF.

This chain joins TRBV7-9 and TRBJ1-1, with D possibly matching TRBD1 (5 bases). Trimming took off 1 base at V and 3 bases at J, with 15 bases between the two ends. CDR1 SEHNR and CDR2 FQNEAQ come from the germline V gene (reference sequence). The CDR3 has 16 amino acids. CDR3 loop: CASSLEAGIDDTEAFF. The CDR3 DNA is TGTGCCAGCAGCTTAGAGGCAGGGATAGACGACACTGAAGCTTTCTTT.

This chain joins TRBV13 and TRBJ1-1, with a possible D match to TRBD1 (6 bases). Trimming removed 3 bases from V and 4 bases from J, with 12 bases in between. The CDR3 covers 14 residues. Germline lookup yields CDR1 PRHDT and CDR2 FYEKMQ (reference sequence). The CDR3 region is CASSFKQGLTEAFF. CDR3 nucleotides: TGTGCCAGCAGCTTCAAACAGGGCCTCACTGAAGCTTTCTTT.

This chain joins TRBV5-1 and TRBJ2-5, with a possible D match to TRBD2 (7 bases). Germline CDR1 SGHRS, CDR2 YFSETQ. There are 16 residues in the CDR3. The V end lost 4 bases, the J end lost 1 base, and 17 bases lay between the germline ends. CDR3 residues: CASSPGGRALQETQYF. CDR3 in DNA: TGCGCCAGCAGCCCGGGGGGCAGGGCACTCCAAGAGACCCAGTACTTC.

This rearrangement joins TRBV30 to TRBJ1-5; D is possibly TRBD1 (5 bases). Germline CDR1 is GTSNPN and CDR2 is SVGIG (reference sequence). Trimming left V 4 bases short and J 4 bases short, with 17 bases between. This CDR3 is built from 15 residues. CDR3 region: CAWNKGRAGNQPQHF. In DNA form, the CDR3 reads TGTGCCTGGAATAAGGGGAGGGCCGGAAATCAGCCCCAGCATTTT.

The chain combines TRBV29-1 with TRBJ2-7; maybe TRBD1 (5 bases). V dropped 6 bases and J dropped 2 bases, with 20 bases sitting between them. Germline CDR1 is SQVTM and CDR2 is ANQGSEA. The CDR3 spans 15 residues. CDR3 region: CSVAEAARAPYEQYF. CDR3 bases: TGCAGCGTCGCCGAAGCAGCCAGGGCCCCCTACGAGCAGTACTTC.

In its sample, this clone was seen a few times. This chain joins TRBV6-5 and TRBJ2-7; weak D call: TRBD1 (6 bases). The CDR3 totals 15 residues. V lost 8 bases and J lost 5, with 22 bases in between. Per germline, CDR1 MNHEY and CDR2 SVGAGI. The CDR3 protein is CASGSRGMSGNEQYF. DNA of the CDR3: TGTGCCAGCGGAAGCAGGGGTATGTCTGGTAACGAGCAGTACTTC.

The genes are TRBV24-1 and TRBJ2-1; 7 bases agree with TRBD1. Germline CDR1 and CDR2: KGHDR and SFDVKD. V was pared by 4 bases and J by 0 bases, with 5 bases of the junction left unmatched. This CDR3 comprises 16 residues. CDR3 sequence: CATSDSRGISYNEQFF. The CDR3 coding sequence is TGTGCCACCAGTGACAGCAGGGGGATCTCCTACAATGAGCAGTTCTTC.

Note on this clone: The junction does not match germline at one end; this may be a read error. The V and J genes are TRBV2 and TRBJ2-2; TRBD2 agrees at 9 bases. The germline gives CDR1 SNHLY, CDR2 FYNNEI. The CDR3 covers 15 residues. The CDR3 is CASSEPGLASPDLHF. The CDR3 DNA sequence: TGTGCCAGCAGTGAACCGGGACTAGCAAGTCCAGACCTACATTTT.

V gene TRBV2 combines with J gene TRBJ2-7, with 9 bases that match TRBD2. With 4 bases clipped from V and 5 bases from J, the junction kept 12 bases outside the gene matches. The CDR3 has 16 amino acids. Germline V gene data show CDR1 as SNHLY and CDR2 as FYNNEI. The CDR3 here is CASSVPPGLASDEQYF. The CDR3 bases are TGTGCCAGCAGTGTTCCGCCAGGACTAGCGTCGGACGAGCAGTACTTC.

The chain couples TRBV7-8 to TRBJ2-7; 11 bases align to TRBD2. The germline CDR1 and CDR2 sequences are SGHVS and FQNEAQ. The V segment lost 5 bases and the J segment 6 bases; nucleotides outside the gene matches: 6. The CDR3 extends over 14 amino acids. The CDR3: CASSLLAGGREQYV. The CDR3 nucleotides are TGTGCCAGCAGCCTTCTAGCGGGAGGACGCGAGCAGTACGTC.

This sequence joins TRBV3-1 (or the pseudogene TRBV3-2) and TRBJ2-7; possible D gene TRBD1, 6 bases. CDR1 is LGHDT, CDR2 YNNKEL, per germline (reference sequence). V lost 4 bases and J 3 bases, leaving 16 bases between the germline ends. This CDR3 is 15 amino acids long. The CDR3 loop reads CASSLAGEQFYEQYF. DNA of the CDR3: TGTGCCAGCAGCCTCGCAGGGGAACAATTCTACGAGCAGTACTTC.

This clone was seen more than once but under ten times. The chain carries TRBV18 and TRBJ2-7, with D perhaps matching TRBD2 (5 bases). This CDR3 region has 14 residues. The V end lost 4 bases, the J end lost 5 bases, and 15 bases lay between the germline ends. In germline, CDR1 is KGHSH, CDR2 LQKENI. CDR3 nucleotides: TGTGCCAGCTCACTGTCGGCCGGAGGTAACGAGCAGTACGTC. Protein: CASSLSAGGNEQYV.